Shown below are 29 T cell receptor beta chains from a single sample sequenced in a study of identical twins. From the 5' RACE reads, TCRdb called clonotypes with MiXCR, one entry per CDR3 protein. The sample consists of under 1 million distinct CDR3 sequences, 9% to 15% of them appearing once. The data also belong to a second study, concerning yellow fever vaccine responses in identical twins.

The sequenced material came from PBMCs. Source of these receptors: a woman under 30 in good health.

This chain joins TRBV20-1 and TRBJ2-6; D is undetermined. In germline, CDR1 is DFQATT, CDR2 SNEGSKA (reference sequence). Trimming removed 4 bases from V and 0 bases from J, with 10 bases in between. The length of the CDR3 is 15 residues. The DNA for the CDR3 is TGCAGTGCTACCTCGATAAGCTCTGGGGCCAACGTCCTGACTTTC. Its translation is CSATSISSGANVLTF.

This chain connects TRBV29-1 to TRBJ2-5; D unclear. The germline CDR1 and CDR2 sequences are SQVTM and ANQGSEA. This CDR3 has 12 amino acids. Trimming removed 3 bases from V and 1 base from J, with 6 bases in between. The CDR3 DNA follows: TGCAGCGTTGAGCTAGGCCAAGAGACCCAGTACTTC. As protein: CSVELGQETQYF.

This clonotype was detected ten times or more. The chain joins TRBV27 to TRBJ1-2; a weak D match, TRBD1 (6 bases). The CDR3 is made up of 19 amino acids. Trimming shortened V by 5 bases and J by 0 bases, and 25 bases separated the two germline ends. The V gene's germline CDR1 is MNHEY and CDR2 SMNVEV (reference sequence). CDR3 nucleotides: TGTGCCAGCAGTGTCCGATACCTCGGGGGGCTCATAGCTAACTATGGCTACACCTTC. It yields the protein CASSVRYLGGLIANYGYTF.

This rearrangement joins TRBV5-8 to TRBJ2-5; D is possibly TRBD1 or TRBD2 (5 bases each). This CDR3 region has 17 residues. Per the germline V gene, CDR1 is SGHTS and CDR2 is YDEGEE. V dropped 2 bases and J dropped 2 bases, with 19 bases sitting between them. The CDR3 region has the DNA TGTGCCAGCAGCTTCCACAGTTCAGGGTGGGGGCAAGAGACCCAGTACTTC. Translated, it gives CASSFHSSGWGQETQYF.

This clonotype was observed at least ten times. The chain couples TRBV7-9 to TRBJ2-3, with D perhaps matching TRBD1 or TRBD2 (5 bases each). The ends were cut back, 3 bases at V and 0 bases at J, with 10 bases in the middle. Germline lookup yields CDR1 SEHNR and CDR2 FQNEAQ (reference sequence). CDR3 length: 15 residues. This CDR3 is CASSFGTLSTDTQYF. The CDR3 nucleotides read TGTGCCAGCAGCTTCGGGACCTTAAGCACAGATACGCAGTATTTT.

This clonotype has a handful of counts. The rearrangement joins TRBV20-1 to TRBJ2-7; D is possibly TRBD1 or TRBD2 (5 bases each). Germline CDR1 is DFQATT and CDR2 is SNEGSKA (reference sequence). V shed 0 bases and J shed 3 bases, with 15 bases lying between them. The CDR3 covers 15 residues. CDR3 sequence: CSARDMRGKGYEQYF. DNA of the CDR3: TGCAGTGCTAGAGATATGAGGGGAAAGGGCTACGAGCAGTACTTC.

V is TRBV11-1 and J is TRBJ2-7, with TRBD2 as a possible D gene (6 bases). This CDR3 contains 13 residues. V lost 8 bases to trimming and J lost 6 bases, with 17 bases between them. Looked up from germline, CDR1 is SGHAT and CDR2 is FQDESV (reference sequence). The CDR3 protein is CASGTHAGREQYF. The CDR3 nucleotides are TGTGCCAGCGGGACTCATGCGGGCCGCGAGCAGTACTTC.

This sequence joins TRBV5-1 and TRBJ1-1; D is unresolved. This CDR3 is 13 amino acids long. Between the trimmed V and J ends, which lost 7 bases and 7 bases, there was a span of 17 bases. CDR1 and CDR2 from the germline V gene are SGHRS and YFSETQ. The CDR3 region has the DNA TGCGCCAGCCACGTTCCGGGTTCTGGTGAAGCTTTCTTT. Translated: CASHVPGSGEAFF.

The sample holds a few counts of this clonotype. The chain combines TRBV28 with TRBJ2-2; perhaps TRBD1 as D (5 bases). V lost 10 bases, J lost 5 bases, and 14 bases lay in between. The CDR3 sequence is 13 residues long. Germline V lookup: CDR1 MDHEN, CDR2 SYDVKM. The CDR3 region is CATVRQKTGELFF. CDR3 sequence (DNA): TGTGCCACGGTCCGACAGAAAACCGGGGAGCTGTTTTTT.

The CDR3 is CASSLAVGTSSYNEQFF. The CDR3 DNA follows: TGTGCCAGCAGCTTAGCAGTGGGGACAAGCTCCTACAATGAGCAGTTCTTC. The J gene is TRBJ2-1, the V gene TRBV7-6, with D perhaps TRBD1 (6 bases). CDR1 and CDR2 (germline): SGHVS, FNYEAQ. V lost 0 bases and J lost 0, with 12 bases in between. The CDR3 is made up of 17 amino acids.

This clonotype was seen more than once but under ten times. The CDR3, as DNA: TGTGCCAGCCTCATGACAGCTTACAATGAGCAGTTCTTC. Encoded protein: CASLMTAYNEQFF. The chain employs TRBV6-2 or TRBV6-3 and TRBJ2-1, with a weak D call TRBD1 (5 bases). This CDR3 has 13 residues. Germline CDR1 MNHEY, CDR2 SVGEGT. Trimming removed 8 bases at V and 4 bases at J, with 12 bases between.

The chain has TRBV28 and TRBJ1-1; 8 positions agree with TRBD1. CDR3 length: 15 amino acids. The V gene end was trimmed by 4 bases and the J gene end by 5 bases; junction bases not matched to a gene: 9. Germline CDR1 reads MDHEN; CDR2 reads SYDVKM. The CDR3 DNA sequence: TGTGCCAGCAGTTCCCCTACAGGGGGAAAAACTGAAGCTTTCTTT. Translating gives CASSSPTGGKTEAFF.

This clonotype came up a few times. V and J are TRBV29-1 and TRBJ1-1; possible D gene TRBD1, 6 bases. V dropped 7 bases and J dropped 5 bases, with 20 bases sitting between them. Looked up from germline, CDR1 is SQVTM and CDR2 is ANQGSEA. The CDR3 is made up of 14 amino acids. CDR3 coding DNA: TGCAGCGCCCATGTGGGGACACGGGTTACTGAAGCTTTCTTT. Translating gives CSAHVGTRVTEAFF.

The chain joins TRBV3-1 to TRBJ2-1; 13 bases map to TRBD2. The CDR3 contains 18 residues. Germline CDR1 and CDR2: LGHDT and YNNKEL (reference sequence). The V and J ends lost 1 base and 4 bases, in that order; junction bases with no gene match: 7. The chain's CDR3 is CASSQVRLAGGLYNEQFF. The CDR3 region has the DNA TGTGCCAGCAGCCAAGTAAGACTAGCGGGGGGACTGTACAATGAGCAGTTCTTC.

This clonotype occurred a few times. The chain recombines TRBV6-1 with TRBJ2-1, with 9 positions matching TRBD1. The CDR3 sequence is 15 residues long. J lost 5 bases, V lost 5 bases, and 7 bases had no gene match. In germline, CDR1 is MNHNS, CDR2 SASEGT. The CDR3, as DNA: TGTGCCAGCAGTCCCGACAGGGGGAAGAACAATGAGCAGTTCTTC. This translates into CASSPDRGKNNEQFF.

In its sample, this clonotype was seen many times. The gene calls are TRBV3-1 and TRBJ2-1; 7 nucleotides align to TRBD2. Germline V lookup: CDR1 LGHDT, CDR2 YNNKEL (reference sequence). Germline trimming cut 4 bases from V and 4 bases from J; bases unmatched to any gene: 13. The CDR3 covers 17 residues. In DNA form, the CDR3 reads TGTGCCAGCAGCCCCTACCCGGGACTACCCTTATACAATGAGCAGTTCTTC. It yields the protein CASSPYPGLPLYNEQFF.

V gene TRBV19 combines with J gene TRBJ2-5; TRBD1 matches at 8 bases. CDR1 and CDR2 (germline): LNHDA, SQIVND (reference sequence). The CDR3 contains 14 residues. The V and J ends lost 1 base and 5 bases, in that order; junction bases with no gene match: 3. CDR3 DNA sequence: TGTGCCAGTAGTATAGCGGACAGGGTGGAGACCCAGTACTTC. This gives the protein CASSIADRVETQYF. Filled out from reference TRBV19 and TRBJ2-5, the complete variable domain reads DGGITQSPKYLFRKEGQNVTLSCEQNLNHDAMYWYRQDPGQGLRLIYYSQIVNDFQKGDIAEGYSVSREKKESFPLTVTSAQKNPTAFYLCASSIADRVETQYFGPGTRLLVL.

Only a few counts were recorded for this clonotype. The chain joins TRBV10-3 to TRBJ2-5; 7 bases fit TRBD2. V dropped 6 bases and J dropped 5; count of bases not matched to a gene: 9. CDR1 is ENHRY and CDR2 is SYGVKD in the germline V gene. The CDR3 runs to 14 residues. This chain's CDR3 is CAIRPGRDLETQYF. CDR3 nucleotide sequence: TGTGCCATCAGGCCTGGGAGGGACCTGGAGACCCAGTACTTC.

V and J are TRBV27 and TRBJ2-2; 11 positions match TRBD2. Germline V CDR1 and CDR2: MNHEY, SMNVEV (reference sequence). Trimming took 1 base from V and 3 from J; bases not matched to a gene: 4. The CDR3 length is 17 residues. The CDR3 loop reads CASSLFGTSGYTGELFF. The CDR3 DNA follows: TGTGCCAGCAGTTTATTCGGGACTAGCGGCTACACCGGGGAGCTGTTTTTT.

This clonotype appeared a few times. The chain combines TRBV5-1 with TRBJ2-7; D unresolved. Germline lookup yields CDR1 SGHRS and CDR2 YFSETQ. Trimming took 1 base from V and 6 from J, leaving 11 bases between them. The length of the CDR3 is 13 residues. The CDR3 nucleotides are TGCGCCAGCAGCTTGAGTCCAGGCTTCGAGCAGTACGTC. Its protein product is CASSLSPGFEQYV.

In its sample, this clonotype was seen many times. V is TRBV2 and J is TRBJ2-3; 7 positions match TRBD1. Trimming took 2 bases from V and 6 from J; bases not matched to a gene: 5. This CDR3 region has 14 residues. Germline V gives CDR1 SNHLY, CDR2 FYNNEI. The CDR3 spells CASSERGPGDTQYF. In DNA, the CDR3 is TGTGCCAGCAGTGAAAGGGGGCCAGGGGATACGCAGTATTTT.

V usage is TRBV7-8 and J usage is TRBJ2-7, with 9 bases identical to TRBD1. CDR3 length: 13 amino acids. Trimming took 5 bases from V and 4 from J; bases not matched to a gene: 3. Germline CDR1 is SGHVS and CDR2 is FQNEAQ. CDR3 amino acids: CASSMGQGYEQYV. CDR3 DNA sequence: TGTGCCAGCAGCATGGGACAGGGATACGAGCAGTACGTC.

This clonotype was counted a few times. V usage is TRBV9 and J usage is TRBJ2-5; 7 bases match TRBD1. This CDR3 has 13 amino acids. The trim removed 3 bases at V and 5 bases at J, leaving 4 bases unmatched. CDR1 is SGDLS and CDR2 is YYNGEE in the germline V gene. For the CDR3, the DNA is TGTGCCAGCAGCGGAGACAGGGCGGAGACCCAGTACTTC. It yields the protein CASSGDRAETQYF.

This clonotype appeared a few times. The CDR3 here is CASSFGGQTTTDTQYF. CDR3 sequence (DNA): TGTGCCAGCAGCTTTGGGGGGCAGACCACCACAGATACGCAGTATTTT. The V gene is TRBV5-6, the J gene TRBJ2-3; D tentatively reads TRBD1 or TRBD2 (6 bases each). Per germline, CDR1 SGHDT and CDR2 YYEEEE. CDR3 size: 16 residues. Deletions cut 2 bases from V and 2 bases from J, with 15 bases between.

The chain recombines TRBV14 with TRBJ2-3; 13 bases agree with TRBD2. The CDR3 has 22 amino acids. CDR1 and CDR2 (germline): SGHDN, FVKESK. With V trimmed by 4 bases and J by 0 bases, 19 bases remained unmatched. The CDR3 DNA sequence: TGTGCCAGCAGCCGAGGACTAGCGGGGGCCCCGCTGTGGGGGTCTAGCACAGATACGCAGTATTTT. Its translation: CASSRGLAGAPLWGSSTDTQYF.

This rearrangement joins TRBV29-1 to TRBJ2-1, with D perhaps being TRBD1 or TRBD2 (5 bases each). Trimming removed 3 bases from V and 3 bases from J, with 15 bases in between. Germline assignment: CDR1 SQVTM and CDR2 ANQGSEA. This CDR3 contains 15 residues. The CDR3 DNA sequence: TGCAGCGTTGATAGTCAGGGAGTGGGCTACAATGAGCAGTTCTTC. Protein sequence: CSVDSQGVGYNEQFF.

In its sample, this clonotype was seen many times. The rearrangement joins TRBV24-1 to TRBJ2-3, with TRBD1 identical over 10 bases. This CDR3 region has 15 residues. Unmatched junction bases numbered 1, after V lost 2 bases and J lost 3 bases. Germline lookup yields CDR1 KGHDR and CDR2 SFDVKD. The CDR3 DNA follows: TGTGCCACCAGTGATTCGGGACAGGGGACAGATACGCAGTATTTT. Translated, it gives CATSDSGQGTDTQYF.

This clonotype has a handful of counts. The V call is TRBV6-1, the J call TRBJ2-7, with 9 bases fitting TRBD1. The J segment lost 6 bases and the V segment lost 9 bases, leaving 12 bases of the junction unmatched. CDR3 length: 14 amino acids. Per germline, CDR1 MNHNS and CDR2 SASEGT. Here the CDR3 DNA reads TGTGCCAGTACAGGGGGCGCTTGGCTAGGCGAGCAGTACGTC. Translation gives CASTGGAWLGEQYV.

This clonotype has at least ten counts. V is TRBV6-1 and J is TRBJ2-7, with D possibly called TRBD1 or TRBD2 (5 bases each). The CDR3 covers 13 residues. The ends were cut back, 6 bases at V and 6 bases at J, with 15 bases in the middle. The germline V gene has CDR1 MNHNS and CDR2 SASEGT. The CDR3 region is CASRELGAGEQYF. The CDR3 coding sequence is TGTGCCAGCAGGGAACTAGGGGCGGGCGAGCAGTACTTC.